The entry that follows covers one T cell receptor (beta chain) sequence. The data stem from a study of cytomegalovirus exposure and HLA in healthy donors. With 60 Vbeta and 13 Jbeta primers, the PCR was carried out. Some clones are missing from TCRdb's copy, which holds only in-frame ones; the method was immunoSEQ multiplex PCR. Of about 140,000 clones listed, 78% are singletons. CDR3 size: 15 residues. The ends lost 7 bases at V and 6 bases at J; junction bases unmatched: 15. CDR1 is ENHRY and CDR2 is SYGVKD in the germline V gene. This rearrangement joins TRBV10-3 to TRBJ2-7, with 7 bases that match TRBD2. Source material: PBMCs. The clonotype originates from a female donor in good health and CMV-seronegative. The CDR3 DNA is TGTGCCATCACCGATTCGCGGGAGAGGAGGGGCGAGCAGTACTTC. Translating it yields CAITDSRERRGEQYF.